This record looks at one T cell receptor beta chain sequence and its context. Its antigen is as yet unknown. This specimen comes from a study of T cell responses to AZD1222 COVID-19 vaccine. General observations from the study: Spike as a whole was targeted by vaccine-associated CD4 TCRs, dominant at 160-218 and 743-854.

V dropped 3 bases and J dropped 4 bases, with 9 bases sitting between them. The CDR3 length is 13 residues. The repertoire was sequenced with immunoSEQ multiplex PCR; TCRdb's copy has only in-frame clones and lacks some. The sample comprises about 110,000 clones, about nine tenths of which are singletons, and less than 2.5% rests with the top ten. The chain has TRBV12-3 or TRBV12-4 and TRBJ1-2; weak D call: TRBD1 (5 bases). This specimen consisted of peripheral blood, obtained 28 days after the second AZD1222 dose. This clonotype originated in an adult who received the AZD1222 COVID-19 vaccine. CDR3 nucleotides: TGTGCCAGCAGTTTGGGAGGGGTCTATGGCTACACCTTC. Protein: CASSLGGVYGYTF.